This T cell receptor beta chain stems from a study of T cell responses to AZD1222 COVID-19 vaccine. CDR3 length equals 13 residues. Germline assignment: CDR1 MNHNS and CDR2 SASEGT. A remark on this clone: The junction shows a germline mismatch at one end, possibly a read error.

Clones were sequenced by immunoSEQ multiplex PCR, and TCRdb holds only the in-frame ones, with some missing. The sample lists nearly 110,000 clones, about 93% seen once, with about 6.8% in the top ten. The specimen comprised peripheral blood, sampled 28 days after the second AZD1222 dose. This TCR was recovered from an adult who received the AZD1222 COVID-19 vaccine. This chain connects TRBV6-1 to TRBJ2-5; TRBD1 or TRBD2 may be the D gene (5 bases each). CDR3 bases: TGTGCCAGCAGTGAAGCGGACTGGGACCCCTCAGACTTC. Translated: CASSEADWDPSDF.